The 18 T cell receptor beta chains given below trace back to one sample, sequenced in a study of blood T cell repertoires in COVID-19. Here immunoSEQ multiplex PCR was the method, and the copy in TCRdb shows in-frame clones only, minus some. The data show over 200,000 clones, with about nine tenths seen just once and 2.7% held by the top ten. Sequencing was done on a sample of peripheral blood. Every receptor here comes from a woman aged 55-69 years with acute or convalescent COVID-19.

V is TRBV28 and J is TRBJ1-1; D is undetermined. CDR1 and CDR2 (germline): MDHEN, SYDVKM. CDR3 length: 18 residues. Trimming took 3 bases from V and 0 from J, leaving 20 bases between them. The DNA for the CDR3 is TGTGCCAGCAGTTTGCCACTCCGGGCCCCTAGCTTGAACACTGAAGCTTTCTTT. Protein product: CASSLPLRAPSLNTEAFF.

The chain employs TRBV3-1 (or the pseudogene TRBV3-2) and TRBJ2-1; a weak D match, TRBD1 (6 bases). CDR3 length: 16 residues. The germline gives CDR1 LGHDT, CDR2 YNNKEL (reference sequence). The V and J ends lost 4 bases and 7 bases respectively, with 20 bases between them. CDR3 loop: CASSRGVYARGNEQFF. The CDR3 DNA follows: TGTGCCAGCAGCCGGGGAGTATATGCCAGGGGAAATGAGCAGTTCTTC.

The rearrangement links TRBV14 to TRBJ2-2; 7 bases line up with TRBD2. V dropped 6 bases and J dropped 10; count of bases not matched to a gene: 17. Germline V gives CDR1 SGHDN, CDR2 FVKESK. The CDR3 is 16 residues long. The CDR3 nucleotides are TGTGCCAGCAGTGGCCCCGGGCTAGCGGCGAGCCTGGAGCTGTTTTTT. It specifies CASSGPGLAASLELFF.

In DNA, the CDR3 is TGTGCCAGCAGCTTAGTTTCCTATAGCAATCAGCCCCAGCATTTT. Protein: CASSLVSYSNQPQHF. The genes are TRBV7-2 and TRBJ1-5; D remains unclear. Germline V lookup: CDR1 SGHTA, CDR2 FQGNSA. V lost 1 base and J lost 0, with 7 bases in between. CDR3 length equals 15 residues. Full variable domain (rest looked up from reference TRBV7-2 and TRBJ1-5): GAGVSQSPSNKVTEKGKDVELRCDPISGHTALYWYRQSLGQGLEFLIYFQGNSAPDKSGLPSDRFSAERTGGSVSTLTIQRTQQEDSAVYLCASSLVSYSNQPQHFGDGTRLSIL.

The gene calls are TRBV30 and TRBJ1-1, with D possibly matching TRBD1 (5 bases). Germline CDR1 is GTSNPN and CDR2 is SVGIG (reference sequence). V lost 6 bases to trimming and J lost 13 bases, with 21 bases between them. This CDR3 comprises 12 residues. The CDR3 nucleotides read TGTGCCTGCTCAGGGACTTCCCAGAGAGGTTTCTTT. Its protein product is CACSGTSQRGFF.

V usage is TRBV7-2 and J usage is TRBJ2-1, with TRBD2 matching 9 bases. The CDR3 is 13 amino acids. Per germline, CDR1 SGHTA and CDR2 FQGNSA. The V gene end was trimmed by 5 bases and the J gene end by 8 bases; junction bases not matched to a gene: 4. The CDR3 DNA sequence: TGTGCCAGCAGCATAATAGCGGGGGATGAGCAGTTCTTC. This gives the protein CASSIIAGDEQFF.

The rearrangement links TRBV28 to TRBJ1-2; 7 positions agree with TRBD1. This CDR3 has 15 amino acids. After removal of 6 bases from V and 8 bases from J, the junction contained 15 bases not matched to a gene. Germline V gene lookup returns CDR1 MDHEN and CDR2 SYDVKM. CDR3 bases: TGTGCCAGCAGCCTCCCCCTCTTCAGGGGGAAGGGCTACACCTTC. Residues: CASSLPLFRGKGYTF.

The chain is built from TRBV5-4 and TRBJ2-3; possibly TRBD1 for D (6 bases). The V end was cut by 4 bases, the J end by 0 bases, with 12 bases between. CDR3 length: 15 residues. The germline V gene has CDR1 SGHNT and CDR2 YYREEE (reference sequence). The CDR3 protein is CASSPRQESTDTQYF. CDR3 DNA: TGTGCCAGCAGCCCCCGACAGGAGAGCACAGATACGCAGTATTTT.

The rearrangement links TRBV18 to TRBJ1-3, with D maybe TRBD1 (5 bases). V shed 1 base and J shed 3 bases, with 13 bases lying between them. Germline assignment: CDR1 KGHSH and CDR2 LQKENI. The CDR3 runs to 16 residues. CDR3 DNA sequence: TGTGCCAGCTCACCACTCTCCAGGGAGGGTGGAAACACCATATATTTT. Translation: CASSPLSREGGNTIYF.

This chain joins TRBV5-5 and TRBJ2-1; 7 bases agree with TRBD2. Germline CDR1 SGHKS, CDR2 YYEKEE (reference sequence). The CDR3 spans 19 residues. J lost 1 base, V lost 2 bases, and 15 bases had no gene match. CDR3 sequence reads: CASSLGVMTSSLSYNEQFF. The CDR3 bases are TGTGCCAGCAGCTTAGGGGTAATGACTAGCTCGCTTTCCTACAATGAGCAGTTCTTC. The whole variable domain, filled in from reference TRBV5-5 and TRBJ2-1, reads DAGVTQSPTHLIKTRGQQVTLRCSPISGHKSVSWYQQVLGQGPQFIFQYYEKEERGRGNFPDRFSARQFPNYSSELNVNALLLGDSALYLCASSLGVMTSSLSYNEQFFGPGTRLTVL.

The chain has TRBV30 and TRBJ1-6; D uncertain. V lost 0 bases and J 6 bases, leaving 9 bases between the germline ends. The germline V gene encodes CDR1 GTSNPN and CDR2 SVGIG (reference sequence). The CDR3 has 14 amino acids. The CDR3 is CAWSVQVSNSPLHF. The CDR3 bases are TGTGCCTGGAGTGTACAAGTTTCTAATTCACCCCTCCACTTT.

Concerning this clone: The junction does not match germline at one end; this may be a read error. V usage is TRBV7-7 and J usage is TRBJ2-3, with D maybe TRBD1 (6 bases). The CDR3 contains 14 residues. Germline CDR1 is SSHAT and CDR2 is FNYEAQ (reference sequence). The chain's CDR3 is CASSLTGKADTQYF. The CDR3 DNA reads as TGTGCTAGCAGCTTAACAGGGAAGGCAGATACGCAGTATTTT.

This clone was seen a handful of times. The V and J genes are TRBV9 and TRBJ2-3, with D possibly matching TRBD1 (5 bases). The V gene lost 4 bases and the J gene lost 5 bases, with 11 bases spanning the gap. Germline V lookup: CDR1 SGDLS, CDR2 YYNGEE. CDR3 length: 13 residues. CDR3: CASSLAREDTQYF. CDR3 sequence (DNA): TGTGCCAGCAGCCTCGCCAGGGAAGATACGCAGTATTTT.

The chain couples TRBV2 to TRBJ1-6, with 8 positions matching TRBD1. CDR1 is SNHLY, CDR2 FYNNEI, per germline. This CDR3 has 15 amino acids. The V and J ends lost 8 bases and 3 bases, in that order; junction bases with no gene match: 6. The CDR3 loop is CASGQGAGYNSPLHF. The CDR3 coding sequence is TGTGCCAGCGGGCAGGGGGCTGGCTATAATTCACCCCTCCACTTT.

This clone came up once. This rearrangement joins TRBV5-8 to TRBJ2-5; 9 bases fit TRBD2. There are 16 residues in the CDR3. V trimming: 4 bases; J trimming: 2 bases; junction bases outside the gene matches: 9. Germline-derived CDR1 and CDR2 are SGHTS and YDEGEE. CDR3 bases: TGTGCCAGCAGCAACGGACGACTAGCGGCACAAGAGACCCAGTACTTC. The encoded protein is CASSNGRLAAQETQYF.

The CDR3 loop is CASRGQDRDYNEQFF. DNA of the CDR3: TGTGCCAGCAGGGGCCAGGACAGGGACTACAATGAGCAGTTCTTC. The chain is built from TRBV6-5 and TRBJ2-1, with 8 bases that match TRBD1. The CDR3 has 15 amino acids. Per germline, CDR1 MNHEY and CDR2 SVGAGI. J was trimmed by 3 bases and V by 6 bases; bases with no gene match: 7.

The V call is TRBV24-1, the J call TRBJ2-1; 9 nucleotides agree with TRBD2. The CDR3 is made up of 16 amino acids. CDR1 is KGHDR and CDR2 is SFDVKD in the germline V gene. V trimming: 6 bases; J trimming: 4 bases; junction bases outside the gene matches: 9. The CDR3 DNA reads TGTGCCACCAGTCTCGCGGGAGGGCTCTTATACAATGAGCAGTTCTTC. It yields the protein CATSLAGGLLYNEQFF.

The V call is TRBV6-5, the J call TRBJ2-6; no clear D gene. Germline CDR1 is MNHEY and CDR2 is SVGAGI. Trimming shortened V by 8 bases and J by 0 bases, and 8 bases separated the two germline ends. The CDR3 contains 14 residues. The CDR3 loop reads CASSPYSGANVLTF. CDR3 DNA sequence: TGTGCCAGCTCACCCTACTCTGGGGCCAACGTCCTGACTTTC.